One T cell receptor (beta chain) is described in this entry. The CDR3 spans 19 residues. V gave up 4 bases and J gave up 1 base; unmatched junction bases: 10. CDR1 is ENHRY and CDR2 is SYGVKD in the germline V gene. This specimen belongs to a study of blood T cell repertoires in COVID-19. Across the whole study: Material from acute and convalescent COVID-19 was sourced from the United States, Italy and Spain. Nucleic acid was either cDNA or gDNA, and it came from T cells, B-cell-depleted T cells, or PBMCs.

Under the authors' procedure: Counts of nucleated cells, estimated from reference gene primer amplification, were obtained. Sequencing used immunoSEQ multiplex PCR; TCRdb keeps in-frame clones, though not all of them. That table supplies the V and J calls and clone size; D and trimming were determined from the DNA. The sample has 55,000 to 60,000 clones, 85% seen once. What was sequenced was peripheral blood. The rearrangement links TRBV10-3 to TRBJ2-3; 14 bases are a match to TRBD2. The sequence was collected from a middle-aged man with active COVID-19. DNA for the CDR3: TGTGCCATCAGTGGGTCGGGACTAGCGGGAGTAATGGGCACAGATACGCAGTATTTT. Amino acid sequence: CAISGSGLAGVMGTDTQYF.